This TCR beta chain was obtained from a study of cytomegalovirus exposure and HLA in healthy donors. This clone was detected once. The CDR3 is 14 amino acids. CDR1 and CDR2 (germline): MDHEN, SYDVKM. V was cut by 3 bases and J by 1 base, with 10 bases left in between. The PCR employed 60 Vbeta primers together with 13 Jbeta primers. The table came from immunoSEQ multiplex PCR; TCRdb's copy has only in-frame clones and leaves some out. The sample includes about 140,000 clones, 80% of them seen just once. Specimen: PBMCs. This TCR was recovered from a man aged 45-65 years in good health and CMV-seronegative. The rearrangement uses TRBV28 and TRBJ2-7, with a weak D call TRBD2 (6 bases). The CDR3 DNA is TGTGCCAGCAGTTTTAACGGGAGATCCTACGAGCAGTACTTC. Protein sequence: CASSFNGRSYEQYF.